This TCR beta chain was profiled in a study of blood T cell repertoires in COVID-19. Study-wide context: Samples came from the United States, Italy and Spain, spanning acute and convalescent COVID-19.

As processed by the authors: Nucleated cell counts were estimated from reference gene primer amplification. Method: immunoSEQ multiplex PCR; TCRdb's copy keeps in-frame clones and lacks some. V and J calls and clone size come straight from that table; D and trimming were deduced from the DNA. The top ten clones hold around 2.1% of a sample with fewer than 200,000 clones, 83% of them seen once. The sequenced sample was peripheral blood. The clonotype comes from a woman at least 80 years old with acute or convalescent COVID-19.

The CDR3 DNA is TGTGCCAGCAGCCCGGACGACAGTGCGAACACTGAAGCTTTCTTT. It codes for CASSPDDSANTEAFF. The rearrangement uses TRBV6-5 and TRBJ1-1; a weak D match, TRBD1 (5 bases). This CDR3 is built from 15 residues. V lost 6 bases to trimming and J lost 1 base, with 15 bases between them. Germline V CDR1 and CDR2: MNHEY, SVGAGI.